In its sample, the clone carrying this TCR beta chain was seen once. Its antigen is unknown. This entry comes from a study of cytomegalovirus exposure and HLA in healthy donors. Study-wide points: About 87% or about 30% of the time was how often most TCR beta V segments were productive, according to an earlier analysis. Under in vitro conditions, three CMV-associated chains were confirmed as specific for CMV antigens.

This PCR relied on a set of 60 Vbeta primers and 13 Jbeta primers. Clones were read by immunoSEQ multiplex PCR, and TCRdb kept only the in-frame ones, dropping some. Altogether approximately 140,000 clones are present, about 85% being singletons, with the ten largest covering around 3.2%. Germline CDR1 is PRHDT and CDR2 is FYEKMQ (reference sequence). This CDR3 contains 16 residues. J gave up 6 bases and V 3 bases, and 7 bases lay outside the gene matches. Although they were nominally healthy when sampled, donors likely had unrecorded immune exposures. The sequencing input was PBMCs. The sequence was obtained from a human donor in good health. The V gene is TRBV13, the J gene TRBJ2-2; 10 bases are a match to TRBD2. The DNA for the CDR3 is TGTGCCAGCAGCTTCAGGACTAGCGGCCCCCCCGGGGAGCTGTTTTTT. It codes for CASSFRTSGPPGELFF.